This is a list of T cell receptor beta chains from one sample in a study of neoadjuvant nivolumab and ipilimumab in lung cancer. Clones were sequenced by immunoSEQ multiplex PCR, and TCRdb holds only the in-frame ones, with some missing. The sample lists over 5,500 clones; roughly three quarters were seen once. Sequenced here: tumor tissue, sampled after neoadjuvant nivolumab, alone or with ipilimumab, at or shortly before surgery. The source of these receptors is an adult with non-small cell lung cancer. Both conserved end residues are part of each CDR3. The D gene is left open where the match is weak. Rows give clone size only sometimes, using once, few, many, or a class for an expanded clone.

TRBV2,TRBJ2-1,TRBD2,NA,CASLLGLAVNEQFF,TGTGCCTCCCTTTTAGGACTAGCGGTTAATGAGCAGTTCTTC
TRBV9,TRBJ2-1,TRBD2,NA,CASSLGLAGNNEQFF,TGTGCCAGCAGCCTGGGACTAGCGGGAAACAATGAGCAGTTCTTC
TRBV5-1,TRBJ2-7,TRBD1,NA,CASSWDRGVNEQYF,TGCGCCAGCAGCTGGGACAGGGGCGTCAACGAGCAGTACTTC
TRBV2,TRBJ2-1,TRBD2,NA,CASSGTSGSSYNEQFF,TGTGCCAGCAGTGGGACTAGCGGGAGCTCCTACAATGAGCAGTTCTTC
TRBV18,TRBJ2-5,NA,NA,CASSPPGQAGRLQETQYF,TGTGCCAGCTCACCACCTGGACAGGCGGGGAGACTCCAAGAGACCCAGTACTTC
TRBV6-6,TRBJ2-5,TRBD2,once,CASGRGQETQYF,TGTGCCAGCGGGAGGGGCCAAGAGACCCAGTACTTC
TRBV10-3,TRBJ1-1,NA,NA,CAIDTGMNTEAFF,TGTGCCATCGACACAGGGATGAACACTGAAGCTTTCTTT
TRBV5-1,TRBJ2-1,TRBD2,NA,CASSRLGLAGGPGRHNEQFF,TGCGCCAGCAGCCGACTCGGACTAGCGGGAGGACCGGGTCGTCACAATGAGCAGTTCTTC
TRBV10-2,TRBJ2-7,NA,NA,CASSDLGYEQYF,TGCGCCAGCAGTGACTTGGGGTACGAGCAGTACTTC
TRBV29-1,TRBJ2-2,NA,few,CSVGGTHGELFF,TGCAGCGTTGGAGGGACTCACGGGGAGCTGTTTTTT
TRBV5-6,TRBJ2-3,TRBD2,NA,CASSSGTSGSTQYF,TGTGCCAGCAGCTCTGGGACTAGCGGGAGTACGCAGTATTTT
TRBV2,TRBJ2-5,NA,NA,CASSTAGVYRETQYF,TGTGCCAGCAGTACGGCAGGAGTGTATAGGGAGACCCAGTACTTC
TRBV19,TRBJ1-1,TRBD1,NA,CASQQGANTEAFF,TGTGCCAGTCAACAGGGGGCGAACACTGAAGCTTTCTTT
TRBV10-1,TRBJ2-5,NA,few,CASSEGGQETQYF,TGCGCCAGCTCCGAGGGGGGACAAGAGACCCAGTACTTC
TRBV21-1,TRBJ2-7,NA,NA,CASRGLGEQYF,TGTGCCAGCAGGGGGCTGGGGGAGCAGTACTTC
TRBV19,TRBJ1-1,NA,NA,CASSSGTRNTEAFF,TGTGCCAGTAGTTCAGGGACCCGGAACACTGAAGCTTTCTTT
TRBV2,TRBJ2-7,NA,NA,CASSGQVGNEQYF,TGTGCCAGCAGCGGGCAGGTAGGAAACGAGCAGTACTTC
TRBV25-1,TRBJ2-1,NA,NA,CASSELSGLANEQFF,TGTGCCAGCAGTGAATTGTCTGGGTTAGCGAATGAGCAGTTCTTC
TRBV6-6,TRBJ2-1,NA,NA,CASSTQRPSYNEQFF,TGTGCCAGCAGTACTCAACGGCCGTCCTACAATGAGCAGTTCTTC
TRBV9,TRBJ2-1,NA,NA,CASSLTDFYNEQFF,TGTGCCAGCAGCCTAACTGACTTCTACAATGAGCAGTTCTTC
TRBV5-6,TRBJ2-7,TRBD2,NA,CASSHSGRAFYEQYF,TGTGCCAGCAGCCATAGCGGGAGGGCCTTCTACGAGCAGTACTTC
TRBV18,TRBJ1-3,NA,NA,CASSPPGRYGNTIYF,TGTGCCAGCTCACCACCGGGACGTTATGGAAACACCATATATTTT
TRBV5-5,TRBJ2-5,TRBD2,NA,CASSWALAGAQETQYF,TGTGCCAGCAGCTGGGCTTTAGCGGGAGCCCAAGAGACCCAGTACTTC
TRBV27,TRBJ1-1,NA,few,CASRDRRNTEAFF,TGTGCCAGCAGGGACAGACGGAACACTGAAGCTTTCTTT
TRBV7-8,TRBJ1-2,TRBD1,few,CASSGRQGAYGYTF,TGTGCCAGCAGCGGCCGACAGGGAGCTTATGGCTACACCTTC
TRBV27,TRBJ2-7,NA,NA,CASSLSERGEQYF,TGTGCCAGCAGTTTATCCGAGAGGGGCGAGCAGTACTTC
TRBV18,TRBJ1-2,NA,NA,CASSPGRGYTF,TGTGCCAGCTCACCCGGGCGAGGCTACACCTTC
TRBV6-5,TRBJ1-2,TRBD1,NA,CASSSGGLSYYGYTF,TGTGCCAGCAGTTCAGGGGGCCTAAGCTACTATGGCTACACCTTC
TRBV20-1,TRBJ2-7,NA,NA,CSARAHYEQYF,TGCAGTGCTAGAGCGCACTACGAGCAGTACTTC
TRBV29-1,TRBJ2-3,TRBD2,few,CSVASGSFIDTQYF,TGCAGCGTTGCTAGCGGGAGTTTCATAGATACGCAGTATTTT
TRBV7-2,TRBJ1-5,NA,NA,CASSLSQYRAPNQPQHF,TGTGCCAGCAGCCTCTCCCAATACAGGGCTCCTAATCAGCCCCAGCATTTT
TRBV18,TRBJ2-3,NA,NA,CASSPESDTQYF,TGTGCCAGCTCCCCAGAGTCAGATACGCAGTATTTT
TRBV11-2,TRBJ2-3,NA,NA,CASSLLAGYTDTQYF,TGTGCCAGCAGCTTACTGGCGGGGTACACAGATACGCAGTATTTT
TRBV10-3,TRBJ1-4,NA,NA,CASRGFNEKLFF,TGTGCCTCCAGGGGTTTTAATGAAAAACTGTTTTTT
TRBV27,TRBJ2-7,NA,NA,CASSFGGTYEQYF,TGTGCCAGCAGTTTTGGCGGGACCTACGAGCAGTACTTC
TRBV29-1,TRBJ2-2,TRBD2,NA,CSAGTSGKTGELFF,TGCAGCGCTGGGACTAGCGGGAAGACCGGGGAGCTGTTTTTT
TRBV29-1,TRBJ2-7,NA,NA,CSVDSGSEQYF,TGCAGCGTTGACTCCGGGTCCGAGCAGTACTTC
TRBV7-9,TRBJ2-3,TRBD2,NA,CASSPPLGRALDTDTQYF,TGTGCCAGCAGCCCGCCGTTAGGGAGGGCCCTCGACACAGATACGCAGTATTTT
TRBV7-2,TRBJ1-3,NA,NA,CASSLAPTGSGNTIYF,TGTGCCAGCAGCTTAGCGCCGACAGGCTCTGGAAACACCATATATTTT
TRBV6-5,TRBJ2-7,NA,NA,CASSEDKFPYEQYF,TGTGCCAGCAGTGAAGACAAGTTTCCCTACGAGCAGTACTTC
TRBV5-4,TRBJ2-1,TRBD1,NA,CASSSYRGPSYNEQFF,TGTGCCAGCAGCTCCTACAGGGGGCCCTCCTACAATGAGCAGTTCTTC
TRBV27,TRBJ2-7,TRBD2,NA,CASRPSGGYSYEQYF,TGTGCCAGCAGGCCAAGCGGGGGCTACTCCTACGAGCAGTACTTC
TRBV19,TRBJ2-7,NA,few,CASSIMPGKDYEQYF,TGTGCCAGTAGTATAATGCCGGGGAAGGACTACGAGCAGTACTTC
TRBV7-2,TRBJ2-1,NA,few,CASSLVHQPSLNEQFF,TGTGCCAGCAGCTTAGTTCACCAGCCCTCCCTCAATGAGCAGTTCTTC
TRBV5-1,TRBJ2-6,NA,NA,CASVEKSSQSRANVLTF,TGCGCCAGCGTAGAGAAATCTTCACAAAGTCGGGCCAACGTCCTGACTTTC
TRBV2,TRBJ1-1,NA,once,CASSWTLWDNTEAFF,TGTGCCAGCAGTTGGACCCTTTGGGACAACACTGAAGCTTTCTTT
TRBV2,TRBJ2-5,NA,NA,CASSPGLWAETQYF,TGTGCCAGCAGTCCGGGCCTTTGGGCAGAGACCCAGTACTTC
TRBV11-3,TRBJ1-3,NA,NA,CASSLDYGNTIYF,TGTGCCAGCAGCTTAGATTATGGAAACACCATATATTTT
TRBV19,TRBJ1-4,NA,NA,CASSPLATNEKLFF,TGTGCCAGTAGTCCTTTAGCAACTAATGAAAAACTGTTTTTT
TRBV15,TRBJ1-2,NA,NA,CATSRAGINYGYTF,TGTGCCACCAGCAGAGCAGGGATCAATTATGGCTACACCTTC
TRBV13,TRBJ1-4,TRBD1,NA,CASSLGTGGGEKLFF,TGTGCCAGCAGCTTAGGCACAGGGGGCGGTGAAAAACTGTTTTTT
TRBV6-1,TRBJ2-2,TRBD2,NA,CASSGRAGGPSGELFF,TGTGCCAGCAGTGGTCGAGCGGGAGGGCCATCCGGGGAGCTGTTTTTT